This TCR beta chain was identified in a study of shared clonotypes between healthy human individuals. Study-level background: Researchers assigned three CD4 naive, three CD4 memory, two CD8 naive and one CD8 memory plate to each donor.

This CDR3 is 17 amino acids long. Germline V lookup: CDR1 MDHEN, CDR2 SYDVKM. After removal of 4 bases from V and 5 bases from J, the junction contained 16 bases not matched to a gene. There are many counts of this clone. The DNA input per sorted-subset replicate PCR was roughly 0.2 ug, corresponding to some 30,000 T cell genomes. As handled by the study authors: From ImmunoSEQ came sequences covering only the junction and carrying no quality scores, so filtering differed. TCRdb keeps only in-frame clones here, not all; method: immunoSEQ multiplex PCR. D and trimming come from the DNA, and the V and J calls and clone size come from that table. Among approximately 340,000 clones listed, roughly 70% were seen once. Naive CD45RA+ and memory CD45RA-negative subsets were split from CD4+ cells.

This sequence joins TRBV28 and TRBJ2-5, with 7 bases fitting TRBD2. Sequencing input: memory CD4+ T cells sorted from blood. The sample's subset: CD45RA-negative fraction. This TCR was recovered from a man aged 30-40 years in good health. CDR3 coding DNA: TGTGCCAGCAGTTACCCCTTCACTAGCGAGGTAGTGGAGACCCAGTACTTC. Translated, it gives CASSYPFTSEVVETQYF.